One and the same sample provided the 20 T cell receptor beta chains below, sequenced in a study of blood T cell repertoires in COVID-19. Generated by immunoSEQ multiplex PCR, the TCRdb table keeps only in-frame clones and is missing some. The repertoire holds some 58,000 clones, approximately 77% seen once, with around 30% in the top ten. Material: peripheral blood. The receptors were gathered from a human donor in a cohort sampled during active COVID-19.

The V and J genes are TRBV19 and TRBJ1-1, with D perhaps TRBD1 (5 bases). The germline V gene encodes CDR1 LNHDA and CDR2 SQIVND (reference sequence). V was trimmed by 5 bases and J by 0 bases, leaving 7 bases between them. There are 13 residues in the CDR3. Here the CDR3 reads CASSGGMNTEAFF. DNA of the CDR3: TGTGCCAGTAGTGGGGGGATGAACACTGAAGCTTTCTTT. Looking up the rest from reference TRBV19 and TRBJ1-1 gives the full variable domain: DGGITQSPKYLFRKEGQNVTLSCEQNLNHDAMYWYRQDPGQGLRLIYYSQIVNDFQKGDIAEGYSVSREKKESFPLTVTSAQKNPTAFYLCASSGGMNTEAFFGQGTRLTVV.

This chain links TRBV6-4 with TRBJ1-2, with D unresolved. Germline CDR1 and CDR2: MRHNA and SNTAGT. Trimming took off 7 bases at V and 4 bases at J, with 16 bases between the two ends. CDR3 length: 14 residues. The CDR3 DNA is TGTGCCAGCACCCCGGAGGCCGGCAGCTATGGCTACACCTTC. Its translation is CASTPEAGSYGYTF.

The rearrangement uses TRBV19 and TRBJ2-2; tentative D call: TRBD1 (7 bases). Trimming left V 7 bases short and J 4 bases short, with 19 bases between. Germline V gene sequence: CDR1 LNHDA, CDR2 SQIVND (reference sequence). This CDR3 is 16 amino acids long. In nucleotides, the CDR3 is TGTGCCAGTACACTGCGGGACAGTCCGAGCACCGGGGAGCTGTTTTTT. Translating it yields CASTLRDSPSTGELFF.

This clone is a singleton in its sample. The V gene is TRBV5-5, the J gene TRBJ2-3, with 9 positions matching TRBD1. V shed 3 bases, J shed 5 bases, and the junction held 7 bases outside the gene matches. The germline V gene encodes CDR1 SGHKS and CDR2 YYEKEE (reference sequence). The CDR3 runs 15 residues. The CDR3 bases are TGTGCCAGCAGCTGGCCGGGACAGGGTGTAGATACGCAGTATTTT. It specifies CASSWPGQGVDTQYF.

This chain joins TRBV15 and TRBJ2-7, with D tentatively TRBD2 (6 bases). V was pared by 3 bases and J by 4 bases, with 13 bases between. Germline V gene data show CDR1 as LNHNV and CDR2 as YYDKDF (reference sequence). This CDR3 has 14 amino acids. CDR3 bases: TGTGCCACCAGCAGTCGCGTGGGGGGATACGAGCAGTACTTC. Encoded protein: CATSSRVGGYEQYF.

This chain connects TRBV6-2 or TRBV6-3 to TRBJ2-6; D possibly corresponds to TRBD2 (6 bases). V shed 2 bases and J shed 0 bases, with 11 bases lying between them. The germline gives CDR1 MNHEY, CDR2 SVGEGT. This CDR3 comprises 17 residues. Here the CDR3 reads CASSYLEGLSGANVLTF. The CDR3 nucleotides are TGTGCCAGCAGTTACCTGGAGGGCCTCTCTGGGGCCAACGTCCTGACTTTC.

The chain has TRBV5-1 and TRBJ2-7; 9 bases match TRBD1. Germline loops: CDR1 SGHRS, CDR2 YFSETQ. There are 15 residues in the CDR3. The junction had 8 bases not matched to a gene; V was cut back by 5 bases and J by 2 bases. CDR3 bases: TGCGCCAGCAGAAAAGGGACAGGGTCGGCCTACGAGCAGTACTTC. Translated, it gives CASRKGTGSAYEQYF.

V gene TRBV10-3 combines with J gene TRBJ1-5, with D possibly TRBD1 on 6 matching bases. The germline V gene encodes CDR1 ENHRY and CDR2 SYGVKD. Deletions cut 2 bases from V and 2 bases from J, with 19 bases between. The CDR3 covers 18 residues. The CDR3 here is CAISEDGGPGGGNQPQHF. As DNA, the CDR3 is TGTGCCATCAGTGAGGATGGGGGGCCCGGGGGGGGCAATCAGCCCCAGCATTTT.

V gene TRBV15 combines with J gene TRBJ2-7; TRBD1 matches 10 bases. Germline values: CDR1 LNHNV, CDR2 YYDKDF (reference sequence). V shed 1 base, J shed 4 bases, and the junction held 7 bases outside the gene matches. The CDR3 is 16 amino acids. In nucleotides, the CDR3 is TGTGCCACCAGCAGAGGCTCCGGGACAGGGGCATACGAGCAGTACTTC. Its translation is CATSRGSGTGAYEQYF.

The chain couples TRBV6-1 to TRBJ2-3; maybe TRBD1 (6 bases). The V gene's germline CDR1 is MNHNS and CDR2 SASEGT. This CDR3 contains 15 residues. Trimming stripped 0 bases from V and 5 bases from J, with 12 bases between. The CDR3 loop reads CASSEARRGLDTQYF. The CDR3 DNA sequence: TGTGCCAGCAGTGAAGCGCGAAGGGGGTTAGATACGCAGTATTTT.

The J gene is TRBJ1-2, the V gene TRBV6-5; the match to TRBD1 covers 7 bases. This CDR3 region has 13 residues. The junction had 5 bases not matched to a gene; V was cut back by 2 bases and J by 8 bases. CDR1 is MNHEY, CDR2 SVGAGI, per germline. The CDR3 sequence is CASSYTGAGGYTF. In nucleotides, the CDR3 is TGTGCCAGCAGTTACACAGGGGCTGGAGGCTACACCTTC.

This sequence joins TRBV14 and TRBJ1-6; D gene ambiguous. This CDR3 is 14 amino acids long. The germline V gene has CDR1 SGHDN and CDR2 FVKESK. V dropped 3 bases and J dropped 10 bases, with 13 bases sitting between them. In nucleotides, the CDR3 is TGTGCCAGCAGCCATGAGGTGTCTGGATCACCCCTCCACTTT. Protein: CASSHEVSGSPLHF.

The chain carries TRBV19 and TRBJ1-1; 7 nucleotides align to TRBD1. Germline-derived CDR1 and CDR2 are LNHDA and SQIVND (reference sequence). The CDR3 totals 15 residues. The junction had 11 bases not matched to a gene; V was cut back by 5 bases and J by 5 bases. For the CDR3, the DNA is TGTGCCAGTAGTCCCGGGACACAGGGGCGGACTGAAGCTTTCTTT. This codes for CASSPGTQGRTEAFF.

This clone was seen a handful of times. The chain combines TRBV5-1 with TRBJ2-3; a weak D match, TRBD2 (6 bases). The CDR3 length is 13 residues. Germline V gene data show CDR1 as SGHRS and CDR2 as YFSETQ. V dropped 3 bases and J dropped 1 base, with 6 bases sitting between them. Written as DNA, the CDR3 is TGCGCCAGCAGCTCGGGGGGCACAGATACGCAGTATTTT. Translated: CASSSGGTDTQYF.

Notes on this clone: The junction does not match germline at one end; this may be a read error. The rearrangement links TRBV11-2 to TRBJ2-7; 9 positions match TRBD2. This CDR3 is 15 amino acids long. CDR1 and CDR2 from the germline V gene are SGHAT and FQNNGV. The CDR3 bases are TGTGCCAGCAGCGTAGATAGCGGGGGCGGGGGCGAGCAGTACTTC. Translated, it gives CASSVDSGGGGEQYF.

The J gene is TRBJ2-3, the V gene TRBV10-3; 9 bases match TRBD2. Germline CDR1 is ENHRY and CDR2 is SYGVKD. CDR3 length: 15 residues. The ends lost 0 bases at V and 10 bases at J; junction bases unmatched: 8. The CDR3 nucleotides read TGTGCCATCAGTGAGTCTTGGCGGGAGGGCCAGTCGCAGTATTTT. It is translated as CAISESWREGQSQYF.

J is TRBJ1-2 and V is TRBV11-3; 8 positions agree with TRBD1. V gave up 3 bases and J gave up 8 bases; unmatched junction bases: 5. The CDR3 runs 13 residues. Germline-derived CDR1 and CDR2 are SGHNT and YENEEA. The CDR3 region is CASSFQGARGYTF. The CDR3 nucleotides are TGTGCCAGCAGCTTCCAGGGGGCGCGAGGCTACACCTTC.

V is TRBV7-9 and J is TRBJ1-1; 8 bases line up with TRBD1. This CDR3 is 15 amino acids long. With 4 bases clipped from V and 3 bases from J, the junction kept 7 bases outside the gene matches. The germline V gene has CDR1 SEHNR and CDR2 FQNEAQ (reference sequence). CDR3 amino acids: CASSSNTGGYTEAFF. CDR3 nucleotide sequence: TGTGCCAGCAGCTCAAACACAGGGGGATACACTGAAGCTTTCTTT. The full variable domain, in which reference TRBV7-9 and TRBJ1-1 provide the parts outside the CDR3, is DTGVSQNPRHKITKRGQNVTFRCDPISEHNRLYWYRQTLGQGPEFLTYFQNEAQLEKSRLLSDRFSAERPKGSFSTLEIQRTEQGDSAMYLCASSSNTGGYTEAFFGQGTRLTVV.

The chain uses TRBV24-1 and TRBJ2-3; 8 nucleotides align to TRBD2. After removal of 5 bases from V and 6 bases from J, the junction contained 9 bases not matched to a gene. CDR1 KGHDR and CDR2 SFDVKD come from the germline V gene. The CDR3 sequence is 15 residues long. The CDR3 is CATSARGTRWDTQYF. CDR3 DNA: TGTGCCACCAGTGCTCGAGGGACTAGGTGGGATACGCAGTATTTT.

This clone was observed a single time. The J gene is TRBJ1-2, the V gene TRBV5-1; a possible D gene is TRBD1 (6 bases). V was clipped by 4 bases and J by 0 bases, with 16 bases between them. The CDR3 is 16 residues long. Germline CDR1 SGHRS, CDR2 YFSETQ. This chain's CDR3 is CASSPQEGGANYGYTF. The CDR3 bases are TGCGCCAGCAGCCCCCAAGAGGGGGGGGCTAACTATGGCTACACCTTC.